The rows below give T cell receptor beta chains drawn from one sample of a study of control samples from healthy donors and cancer patients. TCRdb's copy holds only in-frame clones and misses some; the assay was immunoSEQ multiplex PCR. The table lists approximately 100,000 clones, roughly 83% of them singletons, with 38% in the top ten. Sequenced material: PBMCs. The receptors shown here come from a man in his 70s with lung cancer. The CDR3 runs from the conserved cysteine through the conserved F or W. The order of the fields is CDR3 protein, V gene, J gene, clone size. Size is stated for part of the rows, as once, few or many counts, or as a class when the clone is expanded.

CASSFAGADTGELFF	TRBV5-1	TRBJ2-2	NA
CASSLTKVTHEQYF	TRBV5-1	TRBJ2-7	NA
CASSSRQGGSGELFF	TRBV6-5	TRBJ2-2	once
CASSHQGSNQPQHF	TRBV5-4	TRBJ1-5	NA
CASSLSGATGKLFF	TRBV5-1	TRBJ1-4	NA
CASSLSGRNLGYTF	TRBV21-1	TRBJ1-2	NA
CASSSGGYTF	TRBV28	TRBJ1-2	NA
CASSVVRAGHTEAFF	TRBV9	TRBJ1-1	NA
CARTSGTRDTDTQYF	TRBV5-3	TRBJ2-3	NA
CASSRRREEDSPLHF	TRBV18	TRBJ1-6	NA
CASSYHDRDEAFF	TRBV6-5	TRBJ1-1	NA
CASSQVNRINEKLFF	TRBV14	TRBJ1-4	once
CASSPRDSSYNEQFF	TRBV5-1	TRBJ2-1	NA
CASSFRDRGLNEQYF	TRBV9	TRBJ2-7	once
CASSLVAGVYNEQFF	TRBV7-7	TRBJ2-1	NA
CASTRAPPRVDTQYF	TRBV5-1	TRBJ2-3	NA
CASSERTGTGPSYEQYF	TRBV10-1	TRBJ2-7	NA
CASSRNRQGNQPQHF	TRBV5-6	TRBJ1-5	once
CASSVNLGAMNTEAFF	TRBV9	TRBJ1-1	NA
CASTGGPSFNQPQHF	TRBV19	TRBJ1-5	NA
CASSRTGGDTQYF	TRBV12-3/TRBV12-4	TRBJ2-3	NA
CATSASYEQYF	TRBV15	TRBJ2-7	NA
CASSATSGGHNEQFF	TRBV9	TRBJ2-1	NA
CASNEPTDTQYF	TRBV6-1	TRBJ2-3	NA
CASSPTGQGNYGYTF	TRBV18	TRBJ1-2	NA
CASGYNGGTADTQYF	TRBV11-2	TRBJ2-3	NA
CASSMGQGDSPLHF	TRBV5-6	TRBJ1-6	once
CASSDRDGSPLHF	TRBV10-2	TRBJ1-6	NA
CASSLSGDAYEQYF	TRBV6-5	TRBJ2-7	NA
CASSETSGRNNEQFF	TRBV18	TRBJ2-1	NA
CASSYQTNSPLHF	TRBV6-6	TRBJ1-6	few
CAKPWNDSPLHF	TRBV5-4	TRBJ1-6	NA
CASSLVGSSSYNEQFF	TRBV7-2	TRBJ2-1	NA
CASSATGGNNQPQHF	TRBV19	TRBJ1-5	once
CASSPTGRDGYTF	TRBV2	TRBJ1-2	NA
CAWMLRGTSGGASYNEQFF	TRBV30	TRBJ2-1	NA
CASSERGAANEKLFF	TRBV2	TRBJ1-4	NA
CASSHRGRSEEKLFF	TRBV3-1/TRBV3-2	TRBJ1-4	NA
CASSLTGGGGYTF	TRBV12-3/TRBV12-4	TRBJ1-2	NA
CASSQGRLTGGTEAFF	TRBV3-1/TRBV3-2	TRBJ1-1	NA
CASSAEPFQETQYF	TRBV9	TRBJ2-5	NA
CASSDRGGTEAFF	TRBV6-1	TRBJ1-1	NA
CASSHRQGAHNEQFF	TRBV7-2	TRBJ2-1	once
CASSLVPQGSSYEQYF	TRBV5-1	TRBJ2-7	NA
CASRTDKNTEAFF	TRBV10-1	TRBJ1-1	NA
CASSESLQETQYF	TRBV10-1	TRBJ2-5	once